The present T cell receptor beta chain was sequenced within a study of blood T cell repertoires in COVID-19. Overall study: Sites in the United States, Italy and Spain provided acute and convalescent COVID-19 samples. PBMCs, B-cell-depleted T cells, or T cells were the source of the cDNA or gDNA that made up the material.

Membership in each cohort depended on participant-reported clinical history. Profiling relied on immunoSEQ multiplex PCR, and the TCRdb table lists in-frame clones only, not all of them. This table has roughly 170,000 clones, around four fifths appearing once. Sequencing was carried out using PBMCs or T cells enriched from blood (not recorded which). This TCR came from a woman aged 50 to 65 in a cohort exposed to, infected with or recovered from COVID-19 (not recorded which).

The CDR3 loop reads CAWSDGGMDTAGKKLFF. CDR3 sequence (DNA): TGTGCCTGGAGTGACGGAGGGATGGACACGGCGGGGAAAAAACTGTTTTTT. The chain is built from TRBV30 and TRBJ1-4; weak D call: TRBD1 (5 bases). CDR1 is GTSNPN and CDR2 is SVGIG in the germline V gene (reference sequence). The V end lost 1 base, the J end lost 9 bases, and 24 bases lay between the germline ends. The CDR3 is 17 residues long.